Reported below is one TCR beta chain. What it binds is unknown. All donors participated as healthy donors of bone marrow. The germline gives CDR1 MGHRA, CDR2 YSYEKL. The CDR3 is 17 amino acids. V was trimmed by 4 bases and J by 0 bases, leaving 16 bases between them. These data originate in a study of cytomegalovirus exposure and HLA in healthy donors. Study-level findings and limits: Productive rates of about 90% or about 30% were seen for most TCR beta V segments in an earlier analysis. Several V segments, TRBV6-2 and TRBV6-3 among them, could not be told apart and were dropped. Later on, an analysis tied 15,000 or so TCR beta sequences to HLA alleles at 0.05 false discovery rate.

Both 60 Vbeta primers and 13 Jbeta primers went into the PCR. Some clones are missing from TCRdb's copy, which holds only in-frame ones; the method was immunoSEQ multiplex PCR. The sample gives under 200,000 clones, 70% to 80% of which show up once; 1.5% to 1.9% is in the top ten. The clonotype originates from a man between 40 and 49 years old in good health and CMV-seronegative. Material for sequencing was PBMCs. V gene TRBV4-1 combines with J gene TRBJ1-5, with D possibly TRBD1 on 5 matching bases. Written as DNA, the CDR3 is TGCGCCAGCAGCCCACGGGCGGGGGTTAATAGCAATCAGCCCCAGCATTTT. Protein: CASSPRAGVNSNQPQHF.